This TCR beta chain came from a study of cytomegalovirus exposure and HLA in healthy donors. Remarks on this clone: Distinct nucleotide sequences in the sample also encode this CDR3.

PCR was performed using 60 Vbeta and 13 Jbeta primers. Generated by immunoSEQ multiplex PCR, the TCRdb table keeps only in-frame clones and is missing some. Of 160,000 or so clones listed, less than 80% are singletons. CDR3 size: 14 residues. Germline V gene lookup returns CDR1 MNHEY and CDR2 SVGAGI. Trimming took off 2 bases at V and 1 base at J, with 8 bases between the two ends. This chain connects TRBV6-5 to TRBJ1-1, with D unresolved. The receptor's source is a middle-aged man in good health and CMV-seronegative. The sample was PBMCs. The DNA of the CDR3 is TGTGCCAGCAGTTACGGAGGCCAGAACACTGAAGCTTTCTTT. Translation: CASSYGGQNTEAFF.